This TCR beta chain was profiled in a study of T cells in women clearing cervical HPV infection. Study-wide background: Controls were women whose single incident HPV16 infection cleared within 12 months without precancer or cancer. Controls gave blood once infection was undetectable; cases at lesion identification.

The table came from immunoSEQ multiplex PCR; TCRdb's copy has only in-frame clones and leaves some out. Recorded here are 35,000 to 45,000 clones; the top ten clones represent under 7%. Findings and caveats of the study: Effector/memory and HPV-specific T cells were not isolated, and association timing is unknown.

Points on this clone: Its antigen is not identified. The missing CDR3 end, 3 residues past where the read stops, is filled in from the germline J gene.

Per the germline V gene, CDR1 is SNHLY and CDR2 is FYNNEI. Deletions cut 2 bases from V and 0 bases from J, with 10 bases between. This CDR3 has 15 amino acids. The V and J genes are TRBV2 and TRBJ2-5, with D hard to call. The source material was blood buffy coat. The receptor's source is a woman aged 18 to 75 with a cervical HPV16 infection that either progressed to CIN3+ or cleared (not recorded which). CDR3 protein: CASSELGGYQETQYF. The DNA read from the CDR3 is TGTGCCAGCAGTGAACTTGGCGGATACCAAGAGACC.